In this sample, the clone carrying this T cell receptor (beta chain) turned up once. The antigen is unknown. Produced via immunoSEQ multiplex PCR; TCRdb's table is partial and in-frame only. The data contain 55,000 to 80,000 clones, around nine tenths of them seen just once; the ten biggest clones take up 0.27%. The sample belongs to a study of OX40 agonist ivuxolimab in advanced cancers. Whole-study findings and limits: At 0.1 to 3.0 mg/kg, CD4+ and CD8+ blood T cells expanded clonally by week 6.

Germline-derived CDR1 and CDR2 are MNHEY and SMNVEV (reference sequence). CDR3 length: 12 residues. Trimming left V 6 bases short and J 8 bases short, with 13 bases between. V is TRBV27 and J is TRBJ1-2; D uncertain. Sequencing used CD4+ or CD8+ T cells sorted from blood, obtained in a trial of the OX40 agonist ivuxolimab. The TCR comes from an adult with an advanced solid tumor such as melanoma, head and neck, liver or kidney cancer. CDR3 sequence reads: CASSLPHEGYTF. The CDR3 DNA reads as TGTGCCAGCAGCCTCCCCCACGAGGGCTACACCTTC.